This is a list of T cell receptor beta chains from one sample in a study of identical twins. Each CDR3 protein is one row after TCRdb ran MiXCR on the 5' RACE reads. The table includes 600,000 to 850,000 distinct CDR3 sequences, 18% detected once. These records were also assigned to another study, of T cells expressing NK-cell markers.

Sample: PBMCs. The source of these receptors is a woman younger than 30 in good health. Both conserved end residues are trimmed from each CDR3. Rows give clone size only sometimes, using once, few, many, or a class for an expanded clone.

clone size,CDR3 length,J gene,V gene,CDR3 protein
many,9,TRBJ2-1,TRBV12-3/TRBV12-4,ASSSTQEQF
.,12,TRBJ2-7,TRBV25-1,ASSEFGGRYEQY
.,11,TRBJ2-1,TRBV29-1,SVRTSGRHEQF
.,11,TRBJ1-5,TRBV7-2,ASSLLRSQPQH
few,11,TRBJ2-2,TRBV20-1,SARDGNTGELF
many,12,TRBJ2-7,TRBV12-3/TRBV12-4,ASSRQGSSYEQY
.,15,TRBJ2-2,TRBV7-8,ASSSWGAGANTGELF
.,12,TRBJ2-1,TRBV7-8,ASSSDPIYNEQF
few,13,TRBJ2-2,TRBV7-2,ASSPQRPVYGELF
few,17,TRBJ2-1,TRBV9,ASSVPRGSGGSSYNEQF
.,13,TRBJ2-3,TRBV5-1,ASSFLGGSTDTQY
.,10,TRBJ2-5,TRBV28,ASSNGGETQY
.,15,TRBJ1-1,TRBV27,ASSFSQGPNLNTEAF
few,12,TRBJ2-7,TRBV20-1,SAPRTSGTNEQY
few,11,TRBJ1-2,TRBV5-1,ASSKQGEGGYT
.,13,TRBJ2-5,TRBV20-1,SARARLAGVETQY
.,13,TRBJ1-2,TRBV5-5,ASSLGPADAIVRA
.,12,TRBJ2-5,TRBV7-2,ASMNSAYQETQY
many,9,TRBJ2-7,TRBV9,ASSVGDEQY
many,13,TRBJ2-7,TRBV12-3/TRBV12-4,ASSRRTSGSYEQY
.,11,TRBJ2-5,TRBV7-8,ASSLVGVETQY
few,13,TRBJ1-1,TRBV7-2,ASSLGEVMGTEAF
.,12,TRBJ2-7,TRBV24-1,ATSEAGPSYEQY
many,9,TRBJ2-5,TRBV20-1,SARDPKTQY
.,14,TRBJ2-3,TRBV2,ASTEGTSAFTDTQY
.,11,TRBJ2-1,TRBV5-1,ASSLNPGAEQF
.,14,TRBJ2-2,TRBV5-1,ASSLRAQGDTGELF
.,11,TRBJ2-7,TRBV7-2,ASSPRRFNEQY
.,11,TRBJ2-7,TRBV18,ASSPQPTYEQY
few,9,TRBJ2-3,TRBV15,ATSATDTQY
few,13,TRBJ2-7,TRBV9,ASSVELAGADEQY